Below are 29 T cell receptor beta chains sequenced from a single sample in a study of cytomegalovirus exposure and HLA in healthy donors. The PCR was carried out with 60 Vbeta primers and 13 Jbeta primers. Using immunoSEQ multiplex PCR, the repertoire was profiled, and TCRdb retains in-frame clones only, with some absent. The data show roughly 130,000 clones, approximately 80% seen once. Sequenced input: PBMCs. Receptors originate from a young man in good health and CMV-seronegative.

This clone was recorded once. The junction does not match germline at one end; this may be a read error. CDR3 bases: TGTGCCAGTAGTAGTATGGGCGAAGGAAATAACTTC. Its protein product is CASSSMGEGNNF. The chain has TRBV19 and TRBJ1-2; no reliable D call. Germline lookup yields CDR1 LNHDA and CDR2 SQIVND (reference sequence). CDR3 size: 12 residues.

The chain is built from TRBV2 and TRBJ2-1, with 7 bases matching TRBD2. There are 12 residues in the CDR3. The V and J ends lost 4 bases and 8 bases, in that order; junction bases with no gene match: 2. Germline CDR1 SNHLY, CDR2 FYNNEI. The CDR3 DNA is TGTGCCAGCAGTGTGGGAGGGGATGAGCAGTTCTTC. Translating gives CASSVGGDEQFF.

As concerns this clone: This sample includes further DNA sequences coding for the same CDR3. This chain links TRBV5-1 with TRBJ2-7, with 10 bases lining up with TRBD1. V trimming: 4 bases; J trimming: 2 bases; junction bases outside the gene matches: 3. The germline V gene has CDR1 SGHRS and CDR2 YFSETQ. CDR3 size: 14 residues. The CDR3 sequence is CASSPGQGAYEQYF. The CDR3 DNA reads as TGCGCCAGCAGCCCTGGACAGGGGGCCTACGAGCAGTACTTC.

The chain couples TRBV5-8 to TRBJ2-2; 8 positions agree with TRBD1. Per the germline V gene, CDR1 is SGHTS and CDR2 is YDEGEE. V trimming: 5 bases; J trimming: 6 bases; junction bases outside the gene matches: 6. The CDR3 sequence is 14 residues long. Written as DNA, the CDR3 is TGTGCCAGCAGTCGGACAGGGTGGGCCGGGGAGCTGTTTTTT. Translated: CASSRTGWAGELFF.

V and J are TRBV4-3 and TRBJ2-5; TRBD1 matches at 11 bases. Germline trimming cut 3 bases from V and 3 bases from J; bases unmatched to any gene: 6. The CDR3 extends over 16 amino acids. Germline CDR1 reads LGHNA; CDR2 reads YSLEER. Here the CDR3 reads CASSHGPGQGEETQYF. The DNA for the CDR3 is TGCGCCAGCAGCCATGGTCCGGGACAGGGGGAAGAGACCCAGTACTTC.

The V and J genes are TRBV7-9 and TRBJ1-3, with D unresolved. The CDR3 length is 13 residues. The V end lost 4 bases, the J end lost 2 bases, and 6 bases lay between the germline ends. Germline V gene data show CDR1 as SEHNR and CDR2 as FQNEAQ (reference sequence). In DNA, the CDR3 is TGTGCCAGCAGCTCCGGGGCTGGAAACACCATATATTTT. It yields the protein CASSSGAGNTIYF.

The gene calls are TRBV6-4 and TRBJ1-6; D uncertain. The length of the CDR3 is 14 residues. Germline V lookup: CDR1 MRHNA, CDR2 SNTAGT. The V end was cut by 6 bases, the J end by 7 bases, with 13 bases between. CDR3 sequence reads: CASSAGNPNSPLHF. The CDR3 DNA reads TGTGCCAGCAGCGCGGGAAACCCGAATTCACCCCTCCACTTT.

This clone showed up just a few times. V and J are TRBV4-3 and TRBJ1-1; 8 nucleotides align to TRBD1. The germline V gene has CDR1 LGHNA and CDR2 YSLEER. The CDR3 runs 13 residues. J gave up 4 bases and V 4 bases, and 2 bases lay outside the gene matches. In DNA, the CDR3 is TGCGCCAGCAGCCTCACAGGGGGCACTGAAGCTTTCTTT. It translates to CASSLTGGTEAFF.

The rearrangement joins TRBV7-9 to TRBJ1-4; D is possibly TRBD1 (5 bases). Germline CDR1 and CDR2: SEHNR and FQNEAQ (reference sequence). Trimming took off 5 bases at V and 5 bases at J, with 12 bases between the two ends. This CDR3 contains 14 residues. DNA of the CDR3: TGTGCCAGCAGCCCCGGTCGGGGGAATGAAAAACTGTTTTTT. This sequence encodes CASSPGRGNEKLFF.

The CDR3 is CASSRSGRGTDTQYF. The DNA of the CDR3 is TGTGCCAGCAGTCGTAGCGGGAGAGGCACAGATACGCAGTATTTT. This chain links TRBV6-6 with TRBJ2-3, with 9 bases identical to TRBD2. The V gene's germline CDR1 is MNHNY and CDR2 SVGAGI (reference sequence). Trimming cost V 5 bases and J 1 base; bases outside gene matches: 4. The CDR3 is 15 residues long.

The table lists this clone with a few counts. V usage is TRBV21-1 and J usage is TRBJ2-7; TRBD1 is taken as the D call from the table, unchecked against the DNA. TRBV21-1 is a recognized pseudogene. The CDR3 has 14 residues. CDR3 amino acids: CASSKTGMSYEQYF. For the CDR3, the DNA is TGTGCCAGCAGCAAAACAGGGATGTCCTACGAGCAGTACTTC.

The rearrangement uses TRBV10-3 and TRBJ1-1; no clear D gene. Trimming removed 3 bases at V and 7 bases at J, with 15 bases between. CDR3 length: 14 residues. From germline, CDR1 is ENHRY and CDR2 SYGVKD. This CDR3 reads CAISDLAGRNEAFF. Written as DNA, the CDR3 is TGTGCCATCAGTGACCTAGCTGGACGTAATGAAGCTTTCTTT.

CDR3 in amino acids: CASSLYSEQYF. CDR3 coding DNA: TGTGCCAGCAGCTTGTACAGCGAGCAGTACTTC. The V gene is TRBV5-4, the J gene TRBJ2-7; D uncertain. The CDR3 is 11 residues long. From germline, CDR1 is SGHNT and CDR2 YYREEE (reference sequence). The ends were cut back, 1 base at V and 6 bases at J, with 5 bases in the middle.

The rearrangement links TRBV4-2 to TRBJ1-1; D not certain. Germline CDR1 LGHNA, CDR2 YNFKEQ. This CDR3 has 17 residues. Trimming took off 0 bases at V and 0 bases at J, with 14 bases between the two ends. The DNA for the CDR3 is TGTGCCAGCAGCCAAGAGACGCAGGTTAACGTGAACACTGAAGCTTTCTTT. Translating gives CASSQETQVNVNTEAFF.

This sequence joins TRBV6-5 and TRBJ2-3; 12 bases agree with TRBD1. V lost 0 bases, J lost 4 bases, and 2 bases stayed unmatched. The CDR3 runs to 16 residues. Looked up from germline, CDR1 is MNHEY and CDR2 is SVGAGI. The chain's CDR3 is CASSYSGTGGADTQYF. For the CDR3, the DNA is TGTGCCAGCAGTTACTCGGGGACAGGGGGCGCAGATACGCAGTATTTT.

CDR3 bases: TGTGCCTGGAGGTCCCCAGGGGACTATGGCTACACCTTC. Translated: CAWRSPGDYGYTF. This chain links TRBV30 with TRBJ1-2; weak D call: TRBD1 (6 bases). The V gene lost 3 bases and the J gene lost 3 bases, with 11 bases spanning the gap. CDR1 and CDR2 from the germline V gene are GTSNPN and SVGIG (reference sequence). There are 13 residues in the CDR3.

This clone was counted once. Here the CDR3 DNA reads TGTGCCTCGTCCCGGGACAGCGGAGATCAGCCCCAGCATTTT. Translated: CASSRDSGDQPQHF. The chain has TRBV30 and TRBJ1-5; the match to TRBD1 covers 7 bases. Germline assignment: CDR1 GTSNPN and CDR2 SVGIG (reference sequence). With 7 bases clipped from V and 5 bases from J, the junction kept 11 bases outside the gene matches. CDR3 length: 14 residues.

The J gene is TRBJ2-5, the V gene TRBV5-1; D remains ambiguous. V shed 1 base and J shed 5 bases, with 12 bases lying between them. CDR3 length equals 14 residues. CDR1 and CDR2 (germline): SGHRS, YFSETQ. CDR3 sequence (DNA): TGCGCCAGCAGCTTGTACAGCCTGGGCGAGACCCAGTACTTC. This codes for CASSLYSLGETQYF.

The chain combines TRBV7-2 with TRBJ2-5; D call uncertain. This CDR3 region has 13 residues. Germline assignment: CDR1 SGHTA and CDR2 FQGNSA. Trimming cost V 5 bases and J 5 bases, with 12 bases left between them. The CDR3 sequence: CASSMPLEETQYF. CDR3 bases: TGTGCCAGCAGCATGCCCCTGGAGGAGACCCAGTACTTC.

CDR3 in amino acids: CAWSARQGADQPQHF. CDR3 nucleotides: TGTGCCTGGAGTGCCAGACAGGGGGCCGATCAGCCCCAGCATTTT. This sequence joins TRBV30 and TRBJ1-5; 10 bases map to TRBD1. Germline trimming cut 1 base from V and 5 bases from J; bases unmatched to any gene: 5. Looked up from germline, CDR1 is GTSNPN and CDR2 is SVGIG (reference sequence). The CDR3 loop spans 15 amino acids.

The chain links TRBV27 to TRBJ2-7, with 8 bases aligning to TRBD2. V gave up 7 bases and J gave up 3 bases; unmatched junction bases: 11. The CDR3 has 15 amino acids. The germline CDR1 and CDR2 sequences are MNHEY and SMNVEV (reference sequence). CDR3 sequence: CASTLRAGGDYEQYF. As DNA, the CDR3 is TGTGCCAGCACCCTTCGGGCGGGGGGTGACTACGAGCAGTACTTC.

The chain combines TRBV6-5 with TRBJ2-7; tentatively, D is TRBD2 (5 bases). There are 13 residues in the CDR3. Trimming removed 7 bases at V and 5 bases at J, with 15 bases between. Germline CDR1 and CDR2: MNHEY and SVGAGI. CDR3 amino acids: CASTPPAGHEQYF. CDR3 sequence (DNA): TGTGCCAGCACCCCCCCCGCGGGCCACGAGCAGTACTTC.

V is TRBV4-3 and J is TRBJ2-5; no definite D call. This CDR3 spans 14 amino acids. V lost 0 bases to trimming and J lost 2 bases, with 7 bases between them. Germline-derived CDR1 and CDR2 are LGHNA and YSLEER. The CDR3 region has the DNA TGCGCCAGCAGCCAAGAGCTCGGTCAAGAGACCCAGTACTTC. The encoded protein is CASSQELGQETQYF.

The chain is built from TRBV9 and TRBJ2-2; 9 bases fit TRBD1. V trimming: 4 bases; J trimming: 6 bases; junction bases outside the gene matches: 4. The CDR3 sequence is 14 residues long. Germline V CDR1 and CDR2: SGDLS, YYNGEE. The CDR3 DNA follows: TGTGCCAGCAGCCCCCGACAGGGGGCCGGGGAGCTGTTTTTT. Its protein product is CASSPRQGAGELFF.

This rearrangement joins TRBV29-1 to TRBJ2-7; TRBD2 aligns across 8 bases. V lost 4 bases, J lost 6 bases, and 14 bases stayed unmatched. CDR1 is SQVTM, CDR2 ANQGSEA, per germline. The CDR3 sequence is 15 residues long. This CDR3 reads CSVGGSGVKSGEQYF. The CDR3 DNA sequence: TGCAGCGTTGGGGGTAGCGGGGTTAAGTCGGGCGAGCAGTACTTC.

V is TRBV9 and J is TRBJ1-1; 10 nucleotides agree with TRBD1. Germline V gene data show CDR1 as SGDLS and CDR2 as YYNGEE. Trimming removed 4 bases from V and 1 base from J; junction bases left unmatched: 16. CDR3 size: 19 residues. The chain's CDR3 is CASSPTGTGAARKNTEAFF. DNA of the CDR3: TGTGCCAGCAGCCCCACCGGGACAGGGGCCGCCCGGAAGAACACTGAAGCTTTCTTT.

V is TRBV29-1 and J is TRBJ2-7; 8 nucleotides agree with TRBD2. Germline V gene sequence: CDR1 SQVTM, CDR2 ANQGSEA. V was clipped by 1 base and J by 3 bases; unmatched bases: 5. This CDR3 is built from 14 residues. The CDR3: CSVEGRGGLYEQYF. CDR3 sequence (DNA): TGCAGCGTTGAAGGTCGGGGGGGCCTCTACGAGCAGTACTTC.

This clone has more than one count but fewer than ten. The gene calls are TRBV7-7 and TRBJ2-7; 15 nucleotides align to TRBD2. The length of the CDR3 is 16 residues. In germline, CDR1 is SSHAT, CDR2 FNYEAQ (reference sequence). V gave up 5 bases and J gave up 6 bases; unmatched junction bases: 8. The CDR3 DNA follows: TGTGCCAGCAGCCCCTGGACTAGCGGGGGGGTTCGCGAGCAGTACTTC. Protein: CASSPWTSGGVREQYF. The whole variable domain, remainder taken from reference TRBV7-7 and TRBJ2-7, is GAGVSQSPRYKVTKRGQDVTLRCDPISSHATLYWYQQALGQGPEFLTYFNYEAQPDKSGLPSDRFSAERPEGSISTLTIQRTEQRDSAMYRCASSPWTSGGVREQYFGPGTRLTVT.

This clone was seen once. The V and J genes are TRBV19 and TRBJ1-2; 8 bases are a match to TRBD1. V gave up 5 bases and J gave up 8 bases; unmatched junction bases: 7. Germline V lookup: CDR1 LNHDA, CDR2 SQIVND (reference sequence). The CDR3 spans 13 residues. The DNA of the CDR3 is TGTGCCAGTAGTTCACAGGGGGTCTTCGGCTACACCTTC. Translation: CASSSQGVFGYTF.